This T cell receptor beta chain was identified in a study of blood T cell repertoires in COVID-19. Study-wide context: Sites across the United States, Italy and Spain contributed samples from acute and convalescent COVID-19. Sources were T cells, B-cell-depleted T cells, or PBMCs; the material itself was cDNA or gDNA.

The CDR3 runs 16 residues. V lost 5 bases and J 6 bases, leaving 20 bases between the germline ends. Germline V lookup: CDR1 MDHEN, CDR2 SYDVKM. Original data processing: Amplifying reference gene primers gave estimates of nucleated cell counts. TCRdb's copy holds only in-frame clones and misses some; the assay was immunoSEQ multiplex PCR. That table supplies the V and J calls and clone size; D and trimming were determined from the DNA. The repertoire includes 300,000 to 400,000 clones, about 90% of them detected once, and roughly 3% sits in the top ten. The rearrangement uses TRBV28 and TRBJ1-5; tentative D call: TRBD1 (6 bases). The sample consisted of peripheral blood. The TCR was taken from a woman aged 18-30 years who had recovered from COVID-19. The CDR3 spells CASSPGGRGGGQPQHF. The CDR3 region has the DNA TGTGCCAGCAGTCCTGGTGGGAGGGGGGGCGGTCAGCCCCAGCATTTT.